The next 9 T cell receptor beta chains were all read from a single sample in a study of blood T cell repertoires in COVID-19. TCRdb keeps only in-frame clones here, not all; method: immunoSEQ multiplex PCR. The sample yields 150,000 to 200,000 clones, roughly 80% seen once. Source material: peripheral blood. The receptors stem from a woman aged 30 to 39 with acute or convalescent COVID-19.

CDR3 in amino acids: CASSSIRGTGGLMSEAFF. In nucleotides, the CDR3 is TGTGCCAGCAGTTCAATAAGAGGGACAGGGGGCCTCATGTCTGAAGCTTTCTTT. The genes are TRBV28 and TRBJ1-1, with 12 bases aligning to TRBD1. Germline V gene sequence: CDR1 MDHEN, CDR2 SYDVKM. This CDR3 is built from 18 residues. J gave up 6 bases and V 4 bases, and 15 bases lay outside the gene matches.

In its sample, this clone was seen a few times. CDR3 loop: CASSLGTASYEQYF. CDR3 sequence (DNA): TGCGCCAGCAGCTTGGGTACAGCCTCCTACGAGCAGTACTTC. The V gene is TRBV5-1, the J gene TRBJ2-7, with D uncertain. There are 14 residues in the CDR3. Trimming removed 0 bases at V and 0 bases at J, with 7 bases between. In germline, CDR1 is SGHRS, CDR2 YFSETQ.

Note on this clone: The germline gene is not matched at one end of the junction; a read error may be the cause. This chain links TRBV15 with TRBJ1-2; D is possibly TRBD1 (5 bases). This CDR3 contains 10 residues. Looked up from germline, CDR1 is LNHNV and CDR2 is YYDKDF (reference sequence). Here the CDR3 DNA reads TGTGCCACCAGCAGCTTGCCGGACAACTTC. This encodes CATSSLPDNF.

The rearrangement links TRBV6-5 to TRBJ2-7; weak D call: TRBD2 (6 bases). V lost 7 bases to trimming and J lost 2 bases, with 12 bases between them. Germline CDR1 and CDR2: MNHEY and SVGAGI. The CDR3 loop spans 13 amino acids. CDR3 loop: CASTRPGAYEQYF. The DNA for the CDR3 is TGTGCCAGCACCCGTCCGGGAGCCTACGAGCAGTACTTC.

The gene calls are TRBV16 and TRBJ1-2; 7 positions agree with TRBD1. Germline CDR1 is KGHSY and CDR2 is FQNENV. V was pared by 2 bases and J by 0 bases, with 6 bases of the junction left unmatched. The length of the CDR3 is 16 residues. CDR3 in amino acids: CASSQGTVVSNYGYTF. The CDR3 coding sequence is TGTGCCAGCAGCCAAGGGACAGTCGTTTCTAACTATGGCTACACCTTC.

This sequence joins TRBV2 and TRBJ1-3, with 8 nucleotides matching TRBD1. The trim removed 6 bases at V and 0 bases at J, leaving 10 bases unmatched. This CDR3 comprises 17 residues. The V gene's germline CDR1 is SNHLY and CDR2 FYNNEI. Here the CDR3 DNA reads TGTGCCAGCAGGGCCGGTACAGGGGGAAACTCTGGAAACACCATATATTTT. Protein product: CASRAGTGGNSGNTIYF.

This sequence joins TRBV10-1 and TRBJ2-1; D ambiguous. CDR3 length: 11 amino acids. V gave up 8 bases and J gave up 5 bases, with 7 bases separating them. Germline lookup yields CDR1 WNHNN and CDR2 SYGVQD (reference sequence). This chain's CDR3 is CASGTDNEQFF. The CDR3, as DNA: TGCGCCAGCGGTACAGACAATGAGCAGTTCTTC.

This clone came up a few times. The sample carries other DNA sequences with the same CDR3. V and J are TRBV6-5 and TRBJ1-3; no definite D call. Between the trimmed V and J ends, which lost 3 bases and 0 bases, there was a span of 9 bases. Germline V gives CDR1 MNHEY, CDR2 SVGAGI. The CDR3 contains 15 residues. The CDR3 DNA follows: TGTGCCAGCAGTTATCTCGCAGGCTCTGGAAACACCATATATTTT. This codes for CASSYLAGSGNTIYF.

The V and J genes are TRBV7-2 and TRBJ1-3, with D perhaps matching TRBD1 (5 bases). Trimming left V 3 bases short and J 2 bases short, with 14 bases between. From germline, CDR1 is SGHTA and CDR2 FQGNSA. CDR3 length: 16 amino acids. The CDR3 loop reads CASSLGWGRAGNTIYF. For the CDR3, the DNA is TGTGCCAGCAGCTTGGGATGGGGCAGAGCTGGAAACACCATATATTTT. Combining the CDR3 with reference TRBV7-2 and TRBJ1-3 gives the whole variable domain GAGVSQSPSNKVTEKGKDVELRCDPISGHTALYWYRQSLGQGLEFLIYFQGNSAPDKSGLPSDRFSAERTGGSVSTLTIQRTQQEDSAVYLCASSLGWGRAGNTIYFGEGSWLTVV.